This T cell receptor beta chain derives from a study of Graves' ophthalmopathy and Graves' hyperthyroidism. The sample holds a few counts of this clonotype. This may be a read error: a much more frequent sequence differs by one nucleotide. Uncontrolled infections, other autoimmune diseases, pregnancy or lactation barred patients from enrollment. The length of the CDR3 is 19 residues. Germline lookup yields CDR1 SGHTA and CDR2 FQGTGA. The V gene lost 1 base and the J gene lost 0 bases, with 18 bases spanning the gap. Amplified material comprised TCR beta CDR3 regions derived from RNA transcripts. HTBI-primed RT-PCR formed the first round, and a multiplex PCR formed the second. TCRdb used MiXCR to reprocess the multiplex PCR reads, holding one entry per CDR3 protein. The profile covers a few hundred thousand distinct CDR3 sequences, with roughly 15% appearing a single time and 5.5% to 7% taken by the ten largest.

The source material was peripheral blood. The chain carries TRBV7-3 and TRBJ2-2, with no clear D. The TCR was taken from a woman under 30 with stable Graves' hyperthyroidism. The CDR3 region has the DNA TGTGCCAGCAGCTTAAGGTATTGGCAGTCGATCACGAACACCGGGGAGCTGTTTTTT. Translated: CASSLRYWQSITNTGELFF.